This T cell receptor beta chain originates from a study of T cell changes during pregnancy in multiple sclerosis. Generated by immunoSEQ multiplex PCR, the TCRdb table keeps only in-frame clones and is missing some. The sample contains tens of thousands of clones, 85% to 95% of which appear only once. The CDR3 consists of 17 residues. Trimming took off 0 bases at V and 3 bases at J, with 17 bases between the two ends. Germline V gene lookup returns CDR1 SGHNT and CDR2 YYREEE (reference sequence). V usage is TRBV5-4 and J usage is TRBJ2-3; D possibly corresponds to TRBD1 (6 bases). The specimen was CD8+ T cells from peripheral blood mononuclear cells, collected in the third trimester of pregnancy. This clonotype originated in a female donor in good health, enrolled as a control in a pregnancy study. CDR3 DNA sequence: TGTGCCAGCAGCTTGGCCAGTGGGGGCGTAAGGACAGATACGCAGTATTTT. It yields the protein CASSLASGGVRTDTQYF.